This T cell receptor beta chain comes out of a study of monozygotic twins with inflammatory bowel disease. General study findings and limits: Repertoire similarity did not differ between concordant and discordant twins, possibly owing to limited power.

As for this clonotype: The antigen is not known.

Donors each contributed one blood sample measuring under 3 ml. TCRdb reanalyzed the 5' RACE reads and collapses them to one entry per CDR3 protein, without DNA. Its clone listing holds fewer than 200,000 distinct CDR3 sequences. Sequencing was done on a sample of blood. This TCR derives from a human donor with ulcerative colitis or Crohn's disease, or a healthy co-twin of an affected twin (not recorded which).

The CDR3 loop reads CATWRRGNQPQHF. This sequence joins TRBV11-3 and TRBJ1-5. The CDR3 spans 13 residues. Germline CDR1 and CDR2: SGHNT and YENEEA.